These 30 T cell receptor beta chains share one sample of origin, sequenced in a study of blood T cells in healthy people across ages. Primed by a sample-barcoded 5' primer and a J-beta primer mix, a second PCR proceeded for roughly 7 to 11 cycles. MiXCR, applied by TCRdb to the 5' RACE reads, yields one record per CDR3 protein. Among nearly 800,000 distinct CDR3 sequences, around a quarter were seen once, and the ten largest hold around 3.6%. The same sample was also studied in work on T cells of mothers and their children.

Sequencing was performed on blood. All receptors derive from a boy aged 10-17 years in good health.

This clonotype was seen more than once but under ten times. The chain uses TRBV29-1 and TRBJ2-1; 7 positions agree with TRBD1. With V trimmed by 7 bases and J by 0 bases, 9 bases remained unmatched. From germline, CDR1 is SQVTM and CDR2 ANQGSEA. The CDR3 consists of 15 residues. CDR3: CSAYTGASSYNEQFF. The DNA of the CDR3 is TGCAGCGCCTACACAGGGGCTAGCTCCTACAATGAGCAGTTCTTC.

CDR3 sequence (DNA): TGTGCCAGCAGTTCGACAGGACTAGCGGGTCCCACAGATACGCAGTATTTT. This codes for CASSSTGLAGPTDTQYF. The chain links TRBV28 to TRBJ2-3; 11 nucleotides agree with TRBD2. The germline V gene has CDR1 MDHEN and CDR2 SYDVKM. The CDR3 runs 17 residues. V lost 4 bases to trimming and J lost 2 bases; unmatched junction nucleotides: 8.

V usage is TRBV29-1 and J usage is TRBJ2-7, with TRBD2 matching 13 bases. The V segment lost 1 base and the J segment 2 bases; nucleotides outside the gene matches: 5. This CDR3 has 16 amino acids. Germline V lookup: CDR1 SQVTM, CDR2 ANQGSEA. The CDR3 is CSVEGTSGSLTYEQYF. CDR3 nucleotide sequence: TGCAGCGTTGAAGGGACTAGCGGGAGTTTAACCTACGAGCAGTACTTC.

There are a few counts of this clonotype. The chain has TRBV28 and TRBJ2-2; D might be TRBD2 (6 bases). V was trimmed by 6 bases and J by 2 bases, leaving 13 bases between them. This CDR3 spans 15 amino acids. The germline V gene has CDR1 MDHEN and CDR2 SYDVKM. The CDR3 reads CASRVPGLNTGELFF. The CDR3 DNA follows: TGTGCCAGCAGGGTACCGGGACTCAACACCGGGGAGCTGTTTTTT.

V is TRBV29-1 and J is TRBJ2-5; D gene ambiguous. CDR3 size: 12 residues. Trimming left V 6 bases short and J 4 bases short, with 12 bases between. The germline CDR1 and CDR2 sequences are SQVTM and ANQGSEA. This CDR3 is CSVYQGSETQYF. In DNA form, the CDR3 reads TGCAGCGTCTACCAAGGTTCAGAGACCCAGTACTTC.

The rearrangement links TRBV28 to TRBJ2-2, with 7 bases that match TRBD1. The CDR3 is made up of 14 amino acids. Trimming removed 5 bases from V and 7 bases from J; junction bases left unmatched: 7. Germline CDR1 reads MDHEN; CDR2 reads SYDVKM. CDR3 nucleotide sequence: TGTGCCAGCAGTGTTCCCAGGGGGTACGGGGAGCTGTTTTTT. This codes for CASSVPRGYGELFF. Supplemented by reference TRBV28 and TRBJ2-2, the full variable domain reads DVKVTQSSRYLVKRTGEKVFLECVQDMDHENMFWYRQDPGLGLRLIYFSYDVKMKEKGDIPEGYSVSREKKERFSLILESASTNQTSMYLCASSVPRGYGELFFGEGSRLTVL.

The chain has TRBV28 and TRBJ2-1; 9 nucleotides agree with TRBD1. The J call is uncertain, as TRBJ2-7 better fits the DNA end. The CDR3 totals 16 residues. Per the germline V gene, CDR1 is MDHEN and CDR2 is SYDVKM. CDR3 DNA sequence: TGTGCCAGCAGCTCTCCGGAGTACAGGGGGCCCTACGAGCAGTACTTC. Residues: CASSSPEYRGPYEQYF.

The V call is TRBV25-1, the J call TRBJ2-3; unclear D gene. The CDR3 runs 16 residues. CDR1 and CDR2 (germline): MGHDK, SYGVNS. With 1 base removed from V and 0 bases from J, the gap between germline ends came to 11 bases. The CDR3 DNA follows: TGTGCCAGCAGTGAATCTGCGGCCACGAGCACAGATACGCAGTATTTT. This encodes CASSESAATSTDTQYF.

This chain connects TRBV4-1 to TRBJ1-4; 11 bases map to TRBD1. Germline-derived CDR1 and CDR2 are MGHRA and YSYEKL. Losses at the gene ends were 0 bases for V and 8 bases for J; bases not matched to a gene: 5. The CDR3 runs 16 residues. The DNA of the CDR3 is TGCGCCAGCAGCCAAGATGGGGGACAGGGGGGCGAAAAACTGTTTTTT. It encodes CASSQDGGQGGEKLFF.

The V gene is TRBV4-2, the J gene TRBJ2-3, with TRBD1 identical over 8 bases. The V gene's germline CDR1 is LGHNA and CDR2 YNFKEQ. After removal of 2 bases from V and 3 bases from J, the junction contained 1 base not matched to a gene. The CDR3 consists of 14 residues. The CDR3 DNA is TGTGCCAGCAGCCAACAGGGGGCAACAGATACGCAGTATTTT. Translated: CASSQQGATDTQYF.

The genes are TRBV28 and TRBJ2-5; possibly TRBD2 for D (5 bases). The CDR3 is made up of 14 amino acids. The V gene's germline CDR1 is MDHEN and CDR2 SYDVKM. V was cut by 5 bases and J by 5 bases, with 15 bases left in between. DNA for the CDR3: TGTGCCAGCAGTCAACTAGGATTTAGGGAGACCCAGTACTTC. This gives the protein CASSQLGFRETQYF.

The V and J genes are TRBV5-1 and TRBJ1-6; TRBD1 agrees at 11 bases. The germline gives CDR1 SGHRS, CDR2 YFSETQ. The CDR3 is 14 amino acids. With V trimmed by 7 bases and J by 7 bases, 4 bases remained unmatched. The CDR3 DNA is TGCGCCAGCCGGAGGGACAGGGGGAATTCACCCCTCCACTTT. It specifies CASRRDRGNSPLHF.

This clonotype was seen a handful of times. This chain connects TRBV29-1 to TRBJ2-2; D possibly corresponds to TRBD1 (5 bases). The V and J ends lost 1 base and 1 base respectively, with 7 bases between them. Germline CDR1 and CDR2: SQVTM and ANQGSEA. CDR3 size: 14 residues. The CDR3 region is CSVEVQGNTGELFF. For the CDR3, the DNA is TGCAGCGTTGAAGTTCAGGGGAACACCGGGGAGCTGTTTTTT.

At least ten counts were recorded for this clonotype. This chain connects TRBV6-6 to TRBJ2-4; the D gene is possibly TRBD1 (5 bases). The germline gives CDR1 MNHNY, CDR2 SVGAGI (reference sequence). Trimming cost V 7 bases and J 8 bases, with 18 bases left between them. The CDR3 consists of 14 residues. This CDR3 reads CASNEQVLYDIQYF. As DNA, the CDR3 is TGTGCCAGCAACGAACAGGTTTTGTATGACATTCAGTACTTC.

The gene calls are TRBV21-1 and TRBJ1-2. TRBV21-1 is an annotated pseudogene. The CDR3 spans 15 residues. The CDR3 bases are TGTGCCAGCAGCAAAGGGGTGGGCGTTTGGTATGGCTACACCTTC. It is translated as CASSKGVGVWYGYTF.

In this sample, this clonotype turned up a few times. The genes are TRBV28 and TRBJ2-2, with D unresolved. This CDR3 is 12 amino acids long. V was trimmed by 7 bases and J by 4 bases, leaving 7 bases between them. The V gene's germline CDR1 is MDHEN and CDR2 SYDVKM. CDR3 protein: CASKVGTGELFF. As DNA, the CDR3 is TGTGCCAGCAAGGTCGGCACCGGGGAGCTGTTTTTT.

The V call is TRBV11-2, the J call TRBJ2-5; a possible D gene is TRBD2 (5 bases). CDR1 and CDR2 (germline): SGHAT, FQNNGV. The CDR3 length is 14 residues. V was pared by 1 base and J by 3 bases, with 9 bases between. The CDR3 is CASSLVGLKETQYF. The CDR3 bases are TGTGCCAGCAGCTTAGTCGGACTCAAAGAGACCCAGTACTTC.

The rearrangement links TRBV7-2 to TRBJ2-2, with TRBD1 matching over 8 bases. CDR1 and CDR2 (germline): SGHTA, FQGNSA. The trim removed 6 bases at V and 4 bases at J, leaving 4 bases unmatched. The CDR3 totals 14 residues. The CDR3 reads CASRGTGATGELFF. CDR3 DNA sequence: TGTGCCAGCAGGGGGACAGGAGCCACCGGGGAGCTGTTTTTT.

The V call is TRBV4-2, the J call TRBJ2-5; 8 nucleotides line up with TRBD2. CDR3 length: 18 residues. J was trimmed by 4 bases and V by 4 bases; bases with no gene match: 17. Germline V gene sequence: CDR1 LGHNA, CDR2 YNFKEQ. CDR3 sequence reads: CASSPAGSTGLGGETQYF. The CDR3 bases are TGTGCCAGCAGCCCAGCCGGCTCAACGGGACTAGGGGGAGAGACCCAGTACTTC.

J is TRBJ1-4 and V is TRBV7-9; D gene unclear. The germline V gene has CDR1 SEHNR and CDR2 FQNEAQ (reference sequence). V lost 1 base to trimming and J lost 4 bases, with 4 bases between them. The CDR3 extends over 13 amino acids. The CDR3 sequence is CASSLGVNEKLFF. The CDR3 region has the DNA TGTGCCAGCAGCTTAGGCGTTAATGAAAAACTGTTTTTT.

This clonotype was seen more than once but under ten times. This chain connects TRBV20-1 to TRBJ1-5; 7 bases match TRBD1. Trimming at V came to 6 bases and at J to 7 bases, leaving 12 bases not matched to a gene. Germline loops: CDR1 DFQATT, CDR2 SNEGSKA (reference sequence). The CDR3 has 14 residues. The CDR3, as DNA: TGCAGTGCATCAAGACAGGGACAATGGCAGCCCCAGCATTTT. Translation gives CSASRQGQWQPQHF.

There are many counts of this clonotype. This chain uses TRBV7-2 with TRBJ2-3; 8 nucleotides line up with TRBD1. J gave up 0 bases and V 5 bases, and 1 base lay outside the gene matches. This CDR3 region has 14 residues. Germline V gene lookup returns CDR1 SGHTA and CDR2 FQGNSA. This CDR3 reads CASSRTGSTDTQYF. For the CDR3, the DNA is TGTGCCAGCAGCCGGACAGGGAGCACAGATACGCAGTATTTT.

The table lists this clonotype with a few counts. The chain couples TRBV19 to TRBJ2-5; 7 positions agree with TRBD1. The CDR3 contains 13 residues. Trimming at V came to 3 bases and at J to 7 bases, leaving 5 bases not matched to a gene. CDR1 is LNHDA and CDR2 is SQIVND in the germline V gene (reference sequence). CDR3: CASSMDRTGTQYF. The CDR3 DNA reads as TGTGCCAGTAGTATGGACAGGACGGGGACCCAGTACTTC.

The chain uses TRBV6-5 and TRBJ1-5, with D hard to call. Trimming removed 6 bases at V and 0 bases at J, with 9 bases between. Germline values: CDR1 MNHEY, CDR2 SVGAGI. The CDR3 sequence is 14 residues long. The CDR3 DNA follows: TGTGCCAGCAGCTCGGACCGTAGCAATCAGCCCCAGCATTTT. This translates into CASSSDRSNQPQHF.

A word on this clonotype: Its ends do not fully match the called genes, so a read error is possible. The CDR3 nucleotides read TGTGCCAGCAGCTTTGGGGGACAGTGGGGTAACGAGCAGCACTTC. Translation gives CASSFGGQWGNEQHF. The chain joins TRBV7-9 to TRBJ2-7, with TRBD1 identical over 7 bases. The CDR3 length is 15 residues. Germline CDR1 reads SEHNR; CDR2 reads FQNEAQ (reference sequence).

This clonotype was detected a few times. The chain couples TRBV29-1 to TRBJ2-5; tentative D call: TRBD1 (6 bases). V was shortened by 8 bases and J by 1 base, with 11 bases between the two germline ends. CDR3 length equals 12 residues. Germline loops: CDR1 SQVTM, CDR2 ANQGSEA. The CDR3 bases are TGCAGCACGAGACAGGCCCAAGAGACCCAGTACTTC. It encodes CSTRQAQETQYF.

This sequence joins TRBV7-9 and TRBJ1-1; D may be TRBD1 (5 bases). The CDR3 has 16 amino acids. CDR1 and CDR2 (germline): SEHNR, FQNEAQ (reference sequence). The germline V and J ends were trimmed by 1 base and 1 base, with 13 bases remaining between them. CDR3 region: CASSLGGVSGNTEAFF. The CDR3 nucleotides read TGTGCCAGCAGCTTAGGGGGCGTGTCTGGGAACACTGAAGCTTTCTTT.

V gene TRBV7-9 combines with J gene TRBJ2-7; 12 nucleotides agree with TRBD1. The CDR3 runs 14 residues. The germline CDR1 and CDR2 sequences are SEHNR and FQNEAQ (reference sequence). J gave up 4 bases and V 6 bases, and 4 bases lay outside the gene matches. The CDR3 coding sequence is TGTGCCAGCAGTGGGACAGGGGGCCTATACGAGCAGTACTTC. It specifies CASSGTGGLYEQYF.

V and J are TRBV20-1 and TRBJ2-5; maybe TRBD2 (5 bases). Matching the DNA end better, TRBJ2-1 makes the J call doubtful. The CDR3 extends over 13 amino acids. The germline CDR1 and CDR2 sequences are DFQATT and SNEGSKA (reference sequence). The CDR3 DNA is TGCAGTGCTATTGGCTCAGCGGACAATGAGCAGTTCTTC. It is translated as CSAIGSADNEQFF.

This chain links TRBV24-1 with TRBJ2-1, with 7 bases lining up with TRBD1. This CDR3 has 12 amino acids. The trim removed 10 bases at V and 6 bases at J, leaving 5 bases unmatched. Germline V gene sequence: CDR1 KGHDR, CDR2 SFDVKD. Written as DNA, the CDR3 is TGTGCCACAAGTCGACAGGGCAATGAGCAGTTCTTC. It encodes CATSRQGNEQFF.